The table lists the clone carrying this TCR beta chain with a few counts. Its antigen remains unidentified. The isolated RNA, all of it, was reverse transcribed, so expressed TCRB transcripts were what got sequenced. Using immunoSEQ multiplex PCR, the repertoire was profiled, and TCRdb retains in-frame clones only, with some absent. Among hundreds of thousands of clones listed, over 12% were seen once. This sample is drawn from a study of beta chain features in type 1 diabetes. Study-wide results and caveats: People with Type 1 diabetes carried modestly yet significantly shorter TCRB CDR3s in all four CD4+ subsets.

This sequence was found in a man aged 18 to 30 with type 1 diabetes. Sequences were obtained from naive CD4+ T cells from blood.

Here the CDR3 reads CASSFEASGANVLTF. The CDR3, as DNA: TGTGCCAGCAGCTTTGAGGCCTCTGGGGCCAACGTCCTGACTTTC. The chain employs TRBV7-6 and TRBJ2-6; D not resolved. CDR1 is SGHVS and CDR2 is FNYEAQ in the germline V gene. Trimming took 3 bases from V and 0 from J, leaving 6 bases between them. The length of the CDR3 is 15 residues.